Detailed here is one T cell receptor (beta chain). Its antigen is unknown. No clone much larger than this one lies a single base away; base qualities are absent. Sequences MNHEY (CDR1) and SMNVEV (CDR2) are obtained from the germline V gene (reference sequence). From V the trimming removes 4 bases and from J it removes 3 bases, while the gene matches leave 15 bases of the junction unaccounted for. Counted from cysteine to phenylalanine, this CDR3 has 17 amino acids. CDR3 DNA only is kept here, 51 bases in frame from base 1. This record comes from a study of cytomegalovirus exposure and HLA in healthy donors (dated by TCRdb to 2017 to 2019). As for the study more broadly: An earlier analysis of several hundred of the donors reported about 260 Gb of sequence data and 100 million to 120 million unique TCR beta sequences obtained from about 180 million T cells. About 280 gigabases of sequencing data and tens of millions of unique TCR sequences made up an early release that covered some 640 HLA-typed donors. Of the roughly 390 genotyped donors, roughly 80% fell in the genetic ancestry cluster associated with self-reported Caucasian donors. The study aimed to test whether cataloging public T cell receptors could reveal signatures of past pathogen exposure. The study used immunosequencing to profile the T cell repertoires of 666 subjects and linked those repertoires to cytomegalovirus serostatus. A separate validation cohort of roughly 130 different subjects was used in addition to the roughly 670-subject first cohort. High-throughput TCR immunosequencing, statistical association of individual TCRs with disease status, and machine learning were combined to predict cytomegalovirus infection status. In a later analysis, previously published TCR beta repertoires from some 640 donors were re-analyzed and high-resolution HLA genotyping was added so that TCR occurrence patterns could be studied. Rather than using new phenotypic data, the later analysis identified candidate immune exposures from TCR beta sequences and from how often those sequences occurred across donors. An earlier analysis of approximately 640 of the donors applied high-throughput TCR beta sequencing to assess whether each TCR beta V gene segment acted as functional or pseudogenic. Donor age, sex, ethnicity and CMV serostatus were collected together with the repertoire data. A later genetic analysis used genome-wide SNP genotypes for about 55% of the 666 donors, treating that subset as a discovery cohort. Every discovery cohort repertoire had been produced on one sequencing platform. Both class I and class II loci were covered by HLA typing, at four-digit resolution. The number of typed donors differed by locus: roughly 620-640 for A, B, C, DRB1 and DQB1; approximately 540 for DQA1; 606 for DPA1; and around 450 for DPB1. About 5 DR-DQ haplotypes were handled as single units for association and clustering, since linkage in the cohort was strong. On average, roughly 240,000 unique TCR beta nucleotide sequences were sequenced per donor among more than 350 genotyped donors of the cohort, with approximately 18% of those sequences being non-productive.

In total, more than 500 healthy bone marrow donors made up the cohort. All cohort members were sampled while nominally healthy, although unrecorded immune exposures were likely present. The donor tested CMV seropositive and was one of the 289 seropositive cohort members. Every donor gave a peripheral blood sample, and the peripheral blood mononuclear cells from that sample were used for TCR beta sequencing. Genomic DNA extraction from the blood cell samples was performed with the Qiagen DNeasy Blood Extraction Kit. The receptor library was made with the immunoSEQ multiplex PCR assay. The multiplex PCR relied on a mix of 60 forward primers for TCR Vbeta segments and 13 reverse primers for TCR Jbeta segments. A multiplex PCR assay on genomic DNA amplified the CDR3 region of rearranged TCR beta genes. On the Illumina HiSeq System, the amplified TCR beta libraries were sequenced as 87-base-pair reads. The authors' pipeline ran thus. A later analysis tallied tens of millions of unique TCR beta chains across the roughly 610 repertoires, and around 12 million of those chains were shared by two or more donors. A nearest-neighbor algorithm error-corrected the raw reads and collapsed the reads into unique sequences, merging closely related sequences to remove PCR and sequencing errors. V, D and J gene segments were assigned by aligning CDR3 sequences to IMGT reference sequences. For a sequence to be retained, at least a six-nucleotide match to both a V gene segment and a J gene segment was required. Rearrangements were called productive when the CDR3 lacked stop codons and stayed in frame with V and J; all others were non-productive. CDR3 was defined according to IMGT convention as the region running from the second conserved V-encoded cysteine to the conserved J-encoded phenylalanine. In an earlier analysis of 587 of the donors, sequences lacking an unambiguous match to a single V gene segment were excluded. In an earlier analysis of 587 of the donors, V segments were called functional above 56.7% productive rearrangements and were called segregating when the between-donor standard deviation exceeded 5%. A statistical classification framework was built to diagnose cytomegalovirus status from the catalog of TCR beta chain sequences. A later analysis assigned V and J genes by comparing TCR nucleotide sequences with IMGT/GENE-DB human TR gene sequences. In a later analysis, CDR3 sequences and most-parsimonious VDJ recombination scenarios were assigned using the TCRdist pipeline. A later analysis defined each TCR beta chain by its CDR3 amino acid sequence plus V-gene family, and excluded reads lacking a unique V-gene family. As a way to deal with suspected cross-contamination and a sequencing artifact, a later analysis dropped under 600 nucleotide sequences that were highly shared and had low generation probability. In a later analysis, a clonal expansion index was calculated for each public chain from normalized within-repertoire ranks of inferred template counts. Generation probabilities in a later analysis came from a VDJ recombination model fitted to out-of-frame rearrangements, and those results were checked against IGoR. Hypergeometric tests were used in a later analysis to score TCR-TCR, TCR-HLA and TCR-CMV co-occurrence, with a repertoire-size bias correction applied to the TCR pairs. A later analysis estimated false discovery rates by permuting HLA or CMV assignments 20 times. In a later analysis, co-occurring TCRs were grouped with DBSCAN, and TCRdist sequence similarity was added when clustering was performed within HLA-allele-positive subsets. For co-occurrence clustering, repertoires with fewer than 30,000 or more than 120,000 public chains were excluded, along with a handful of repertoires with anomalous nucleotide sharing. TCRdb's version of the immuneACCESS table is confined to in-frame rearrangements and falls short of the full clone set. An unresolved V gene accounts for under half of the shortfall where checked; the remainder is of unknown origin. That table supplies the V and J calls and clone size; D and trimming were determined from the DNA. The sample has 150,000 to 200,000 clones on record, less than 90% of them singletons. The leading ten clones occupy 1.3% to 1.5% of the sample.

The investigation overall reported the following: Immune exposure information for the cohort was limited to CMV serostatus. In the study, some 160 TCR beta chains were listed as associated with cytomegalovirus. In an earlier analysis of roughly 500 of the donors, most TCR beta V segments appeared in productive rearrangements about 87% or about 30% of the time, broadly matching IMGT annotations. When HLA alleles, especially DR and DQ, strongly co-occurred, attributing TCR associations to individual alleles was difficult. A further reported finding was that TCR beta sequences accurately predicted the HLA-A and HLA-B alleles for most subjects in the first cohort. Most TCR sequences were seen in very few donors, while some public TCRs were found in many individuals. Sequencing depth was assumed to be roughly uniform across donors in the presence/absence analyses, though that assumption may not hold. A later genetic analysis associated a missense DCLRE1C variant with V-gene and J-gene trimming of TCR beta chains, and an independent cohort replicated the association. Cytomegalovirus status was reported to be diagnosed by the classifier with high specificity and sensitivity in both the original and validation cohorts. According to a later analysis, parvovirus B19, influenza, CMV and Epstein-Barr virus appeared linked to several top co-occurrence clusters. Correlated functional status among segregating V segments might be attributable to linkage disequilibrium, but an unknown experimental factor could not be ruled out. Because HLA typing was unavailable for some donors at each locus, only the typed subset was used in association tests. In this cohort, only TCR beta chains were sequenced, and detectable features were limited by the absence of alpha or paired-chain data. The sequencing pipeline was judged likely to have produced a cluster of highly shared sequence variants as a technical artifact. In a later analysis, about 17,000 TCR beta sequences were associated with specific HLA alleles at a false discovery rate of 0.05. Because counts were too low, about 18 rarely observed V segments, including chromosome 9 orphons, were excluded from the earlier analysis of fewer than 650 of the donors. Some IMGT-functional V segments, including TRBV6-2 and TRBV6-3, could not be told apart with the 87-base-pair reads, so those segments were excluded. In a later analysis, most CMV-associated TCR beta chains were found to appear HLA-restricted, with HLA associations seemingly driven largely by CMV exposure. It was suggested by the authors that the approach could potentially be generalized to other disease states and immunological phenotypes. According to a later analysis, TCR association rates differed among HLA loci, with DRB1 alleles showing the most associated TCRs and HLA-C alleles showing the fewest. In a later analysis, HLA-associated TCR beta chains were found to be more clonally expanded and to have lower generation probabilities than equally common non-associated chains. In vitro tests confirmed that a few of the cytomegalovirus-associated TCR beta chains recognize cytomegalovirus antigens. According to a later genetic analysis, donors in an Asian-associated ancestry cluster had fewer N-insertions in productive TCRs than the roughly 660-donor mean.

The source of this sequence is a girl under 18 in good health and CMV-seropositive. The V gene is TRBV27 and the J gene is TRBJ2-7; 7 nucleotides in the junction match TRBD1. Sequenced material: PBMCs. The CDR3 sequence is CASSSAETGVPLYEQYF. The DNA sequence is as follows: TGTGCCAGCAGTTCCGCTGAAACAGGGGTCCCCCTCTACGAGCAGTACTTC.